Shown below are 3 T cell receptor beta chains from a single sample sequenced in a study of blood T cell repertoires in COVID-19. Some clones are missing from TCRdb's copy, which holds only in-frame ones; the method was immunoSEQ multiplex PCR. The sample lists about 69,000 clones, around 80% occurring once. The sequenced sample was peripheral blood. The receptors were gathered from a man aged 50-59 years with COVID-19, enrolled during active disease.

As DNA, the CDR3 is TGTGCCAGCAGCGACGGAACAGAGAGTAACTATGGCTACACCTTC. As protein: CASSDGTESNYGYTF. V and J are TRBV28 and TRBJ1-2; no firm D call. With 6 bases removed from V and 1 base from J, the gap between germline ends came to 15 bases. The length of the CDR3 is 15 residues. Per germline, CDR1 MDHEN and CDR2 SYDVKM.

This chain joins TRBV7-9 and TRBJ1-6; tentative D call: TRBD1 (6 bases). Germline V gene lookup returns CDR1 SEHNR and CDR2 FQNEAQ (reference sequence). V lost 2 bases and J lost 8, with 13 bases in between. The CDR3 has 15 amino acids. The CDR3 sequence: CASSLTVSGDSPLHF. The CDR3 DNA is TGTGCCAGCAGCTTAACAGTCTCAGGGGATTCACCCCTCCACTTT.

V is TRBV19 and J is TRBJ2-1; 8 bases map to TRBD2. The length of the CDR3 is 19 residues. The V segment lost 4 bases and the J segment 0 bases; nucleotides outside the gene matches: 14. CDR1 is LNHDA, CDR2 SQIVND, per germline (reference sequence). CDR3 in DNA: TGTGCCAGTAGTACCCAACTGAGCGGGGGTTCCAGCTCCTACAATGAGCAGTTCTTC. Translated: CASSTQLSGGSSSYNEQFF.